This T cell receptor (beta chain) came from a study of shared clonotypes between healthy human individuals. In this sample, this clone turned up a few times. In replicate PCRs of unsorted PBMC, around 300 ng DNA, 30,000 or so T cell genomes, was used. Sequencing used immunoSEQ multiplex PCR; TCRdb keeps in-frame clones, though not all of them. Of about 450,000 clones detected, around 80% appear once; the ten largest clones hold approximately 12%. The TCR comes from a woman between 40 and 50 years old in good health. Some clones in this sample may be carry-over from other donors' samples. The specimen was PBMCs.

Here the CDR3 reads CASSLFFPGAYNEQFF. In DNA, the CDR3 is TGCGCCAGCAGCTTGTTTTTTCCAGGGGCCTACAATGAGCAGTTCTTC. The J gene is TRBJ2-1, the V gene TRBV5-1; maybe TRBD1 (6 bases). The CDR3 length is 16 residues. The V gene lost 1 base and the J gene lost 2 bases, with 13 bases spanning the gap. The germline V gene encodes CDR1 SGHRS and CDR2 YFSETQ.